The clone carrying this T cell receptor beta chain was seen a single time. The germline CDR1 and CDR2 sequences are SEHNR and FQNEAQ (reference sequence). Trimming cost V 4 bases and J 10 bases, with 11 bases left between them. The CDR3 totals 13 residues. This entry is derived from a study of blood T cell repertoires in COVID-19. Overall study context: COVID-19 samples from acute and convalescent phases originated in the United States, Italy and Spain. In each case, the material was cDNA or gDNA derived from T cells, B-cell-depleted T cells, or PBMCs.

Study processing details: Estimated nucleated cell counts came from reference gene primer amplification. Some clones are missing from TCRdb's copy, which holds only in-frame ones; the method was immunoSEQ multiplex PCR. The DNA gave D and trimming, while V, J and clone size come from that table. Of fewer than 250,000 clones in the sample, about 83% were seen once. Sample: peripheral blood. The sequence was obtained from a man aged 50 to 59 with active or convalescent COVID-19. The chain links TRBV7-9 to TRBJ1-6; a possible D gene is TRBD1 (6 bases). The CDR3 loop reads CASSSIQGSPLHF. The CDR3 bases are TGTGCCAGCAGCTCCATACAGGGCTCACCCCTCCACTTT.